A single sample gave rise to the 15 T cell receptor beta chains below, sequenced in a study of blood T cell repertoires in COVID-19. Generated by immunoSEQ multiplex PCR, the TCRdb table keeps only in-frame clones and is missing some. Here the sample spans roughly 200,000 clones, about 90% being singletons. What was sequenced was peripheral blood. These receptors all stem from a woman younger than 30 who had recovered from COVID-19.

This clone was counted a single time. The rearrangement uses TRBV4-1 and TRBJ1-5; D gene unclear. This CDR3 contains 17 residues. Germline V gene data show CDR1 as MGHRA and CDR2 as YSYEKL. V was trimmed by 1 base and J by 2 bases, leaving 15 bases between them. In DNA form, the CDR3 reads TGCGCCAGCAGCCAAGTCTCCCGACCGGAGGGCAATCAGCCCCAGCATTTT. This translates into CASSQVSRPEGNQPQHF.

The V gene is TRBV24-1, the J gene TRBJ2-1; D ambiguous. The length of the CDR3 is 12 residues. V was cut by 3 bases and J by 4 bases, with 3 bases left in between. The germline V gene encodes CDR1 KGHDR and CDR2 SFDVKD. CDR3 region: CATSDEYNEQFF. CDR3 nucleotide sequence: TGTGCCACCAGTGATGAGTACAATGAGCAGTTCTTC.

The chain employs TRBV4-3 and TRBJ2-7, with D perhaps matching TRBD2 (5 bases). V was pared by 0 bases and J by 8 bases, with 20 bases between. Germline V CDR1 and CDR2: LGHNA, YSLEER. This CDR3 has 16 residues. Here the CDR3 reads CASSQDLGELDIQQYF. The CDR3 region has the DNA TGCGCCAGCAGCCAAGATCTCGGGGAACTAGATATCCAGCAGTACTTC.

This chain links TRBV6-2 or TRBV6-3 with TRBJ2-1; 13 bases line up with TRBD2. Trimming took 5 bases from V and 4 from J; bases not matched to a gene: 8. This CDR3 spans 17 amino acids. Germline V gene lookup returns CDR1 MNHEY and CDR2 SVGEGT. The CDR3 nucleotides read TGTGCCAGCAGTACCGGACTAGCGGGAGCCCCTTACAATGAGCAGTTCTTC. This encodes CASSTGLAGAPYNEQFF.

The CDR3 here is CASSASGVYNEQFF. The CDR3 DNA follows: TGTGCCAGCAGCGCTAGCGGGGTATACAATGAGCAGTTCTTC. The chain couples TRBV9 to TRBJ2-1, with 9 nucleotides matching TRBD2. The CDR3 has 14 residues. CDR1 and CDR2 (germline): SGDLS, YYNGEE. Trimming removed 3 bases from V and 4 bases from J; junction bases left unmatched: 2.

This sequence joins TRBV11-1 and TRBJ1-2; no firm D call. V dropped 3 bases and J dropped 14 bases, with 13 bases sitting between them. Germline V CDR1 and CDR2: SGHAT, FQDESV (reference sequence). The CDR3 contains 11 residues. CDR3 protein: CASSFQTELTF. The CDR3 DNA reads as TGTGCCAGCAGCTTCCAGACTGAATTGACCTTC.

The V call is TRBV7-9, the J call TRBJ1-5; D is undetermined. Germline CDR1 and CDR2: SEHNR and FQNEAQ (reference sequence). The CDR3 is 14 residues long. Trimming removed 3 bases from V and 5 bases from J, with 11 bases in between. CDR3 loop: CASSFGQLDQPQHF. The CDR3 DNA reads TGTGCCAGCAGCTTCGGCCAGCTAGATCAGCCCCAGCATTTT.

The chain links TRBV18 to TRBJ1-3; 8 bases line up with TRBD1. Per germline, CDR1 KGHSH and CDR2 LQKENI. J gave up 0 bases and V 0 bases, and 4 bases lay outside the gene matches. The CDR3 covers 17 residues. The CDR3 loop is CASSPPGQGYSGNTIYF. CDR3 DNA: TGTGCCAGCTCACCACCCGGACAGGGTTACTCTGGAAACACCATATATTTT.

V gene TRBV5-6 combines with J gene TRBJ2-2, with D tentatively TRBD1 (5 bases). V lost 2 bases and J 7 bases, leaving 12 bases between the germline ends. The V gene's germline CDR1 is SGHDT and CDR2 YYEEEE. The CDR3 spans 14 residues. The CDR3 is CASSFGRAGGELFF. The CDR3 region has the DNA TGTGCCAGCAGCTTTGGCAGGGCTGGCGGGGAGCTGTTTTTT.

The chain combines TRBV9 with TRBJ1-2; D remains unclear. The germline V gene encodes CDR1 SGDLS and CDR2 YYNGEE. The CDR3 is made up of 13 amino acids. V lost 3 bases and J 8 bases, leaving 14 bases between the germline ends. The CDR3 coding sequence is TGTGCCAGCAGCGCACATGGAGATGTAGGCTACACCTTC. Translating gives CASSAHGDVGYTF.

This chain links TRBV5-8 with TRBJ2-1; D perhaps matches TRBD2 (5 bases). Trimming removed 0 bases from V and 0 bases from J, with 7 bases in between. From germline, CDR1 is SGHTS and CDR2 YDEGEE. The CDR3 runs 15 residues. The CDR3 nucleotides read TGTGCCAGCAGCTTGGACAGCGGCTCCTACAATGAGCAGTTCTTC. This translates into CASSLDSGSYNEQFF.

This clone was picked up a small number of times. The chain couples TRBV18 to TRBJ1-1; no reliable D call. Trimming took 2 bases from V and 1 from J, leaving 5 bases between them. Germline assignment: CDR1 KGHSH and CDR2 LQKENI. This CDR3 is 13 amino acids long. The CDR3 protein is CASSPNGNTEAFF. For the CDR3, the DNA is TGTGCCAGCTCACCAAACGGGAACACTGAAGCTTTCTTT.

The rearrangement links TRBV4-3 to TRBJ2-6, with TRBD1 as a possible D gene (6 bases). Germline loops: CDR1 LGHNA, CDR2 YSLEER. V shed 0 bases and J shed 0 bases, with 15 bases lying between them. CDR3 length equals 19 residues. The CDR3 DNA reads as TGCGCCAGCAGCCAAGATCCTCCAGGGGAAGGCTCTGGGGCCAACGTCCTGACTTTC. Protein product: CASSQDPPGEGSGANVLTF.

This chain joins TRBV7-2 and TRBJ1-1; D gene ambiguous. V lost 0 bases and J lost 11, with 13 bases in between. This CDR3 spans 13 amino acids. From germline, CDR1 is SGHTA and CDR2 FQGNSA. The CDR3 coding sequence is TGTGCCAGCAGCTTAGCTCGGGGAGACGAGGCTTTCTTT. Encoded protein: CASSLARGDEAFF.

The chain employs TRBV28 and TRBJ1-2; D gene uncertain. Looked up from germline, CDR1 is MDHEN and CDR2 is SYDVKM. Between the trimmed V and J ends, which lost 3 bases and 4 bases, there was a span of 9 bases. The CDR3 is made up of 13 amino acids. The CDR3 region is CASSFSVPYGYTF. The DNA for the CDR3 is TGTGCCAGCAGTTTCTCAGTGCCCTATGGCTACACCTTC.